This TCR beta chain came from a study of identifying expanded T cells in peripheral blood. Study results and limitations: Differentially abundant clones: 0.95 to 1.5 between replicates, 15 to 17 at about two weeks, roughly 18 at four.

This clone was picked up one time. Its antigen is undetermined. Produced via immunoSEQ multiplex PCR; TCRdb's table is partial and in-frame only. The table has about 86,000 clones, roughly 85% seen once. This CDR3 has 16 residues. V lost 5 bases, J lost 3 bases, and 19 bases lay in between. CDR1 SGHVS and CDR2 FQNEAQ come from the germline V gene. The rearrangement links TRBV7-8 to TRBJ1-1; D is ambiguous. This sequence was found in a person between 18 and 75 years old in good health. Sequenced material: blood. The CDR3 loop is CASSPWRQVGYTEAFF. CDR3 DNA: TGTGCCAGCAGCCCGTGGAGGCAGGTCGGATACACTGAAGCTTTCTTT.